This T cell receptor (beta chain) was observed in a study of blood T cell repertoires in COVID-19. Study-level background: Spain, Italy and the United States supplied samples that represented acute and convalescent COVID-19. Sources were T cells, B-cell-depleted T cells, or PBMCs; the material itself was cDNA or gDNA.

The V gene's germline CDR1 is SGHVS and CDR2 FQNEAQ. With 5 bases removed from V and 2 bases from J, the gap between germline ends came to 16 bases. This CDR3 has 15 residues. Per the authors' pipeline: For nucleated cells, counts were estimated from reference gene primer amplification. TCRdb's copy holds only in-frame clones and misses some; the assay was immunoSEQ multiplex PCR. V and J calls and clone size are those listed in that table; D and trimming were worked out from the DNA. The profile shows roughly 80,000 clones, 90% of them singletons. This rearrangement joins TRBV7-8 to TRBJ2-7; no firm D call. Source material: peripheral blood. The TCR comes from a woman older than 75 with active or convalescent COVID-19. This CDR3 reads CASSRFLYGAYEQYF. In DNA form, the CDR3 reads TGTGCCAGCAGCCGCTTTCTTTACGGTGCCTACGAGCAGTACTTC.